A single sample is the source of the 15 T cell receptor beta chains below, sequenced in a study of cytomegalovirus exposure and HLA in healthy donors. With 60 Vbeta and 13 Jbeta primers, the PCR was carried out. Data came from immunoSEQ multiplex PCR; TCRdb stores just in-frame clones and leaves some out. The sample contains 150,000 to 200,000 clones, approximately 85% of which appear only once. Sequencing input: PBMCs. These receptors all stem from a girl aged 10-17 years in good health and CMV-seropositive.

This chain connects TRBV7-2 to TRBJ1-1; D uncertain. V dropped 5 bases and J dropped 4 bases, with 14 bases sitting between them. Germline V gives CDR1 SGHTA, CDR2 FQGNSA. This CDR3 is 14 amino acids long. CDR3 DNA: TGTGCCAGCAGCCGCAACCGGGAGGGCACTGAAGCTTTCTTT. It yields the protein CASSRNREGTEAFF.

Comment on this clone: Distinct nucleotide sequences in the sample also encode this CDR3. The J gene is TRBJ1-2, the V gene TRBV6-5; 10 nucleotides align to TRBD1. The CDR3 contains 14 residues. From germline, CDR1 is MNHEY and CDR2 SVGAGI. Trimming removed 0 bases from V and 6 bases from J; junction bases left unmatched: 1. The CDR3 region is CASSYSGQGDGYTF. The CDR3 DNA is TGTGCCAGCAGTTACTCAGGACAGGGGGATGGCTACACCTTC.

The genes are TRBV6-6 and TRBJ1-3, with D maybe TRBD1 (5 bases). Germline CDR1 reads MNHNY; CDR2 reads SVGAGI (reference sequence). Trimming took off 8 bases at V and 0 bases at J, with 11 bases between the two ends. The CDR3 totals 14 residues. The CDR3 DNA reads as TGTGCCAGCGGTCTGGGGCCCTCTGGAAACACCATATATTTT. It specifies CASGLGPSGNTIYF.

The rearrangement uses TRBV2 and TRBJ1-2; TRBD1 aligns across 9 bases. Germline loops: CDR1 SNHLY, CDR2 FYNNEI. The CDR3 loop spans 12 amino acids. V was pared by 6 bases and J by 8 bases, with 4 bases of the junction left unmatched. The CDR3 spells CASRTGGRGYTF. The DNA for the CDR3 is TGTGCCAGCAGAACAGGGGGCCGAGGCTACACCTTC.

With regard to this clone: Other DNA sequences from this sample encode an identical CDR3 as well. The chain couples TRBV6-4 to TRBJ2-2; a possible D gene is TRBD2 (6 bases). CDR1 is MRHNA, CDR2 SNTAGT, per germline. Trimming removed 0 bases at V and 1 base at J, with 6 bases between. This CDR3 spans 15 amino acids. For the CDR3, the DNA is TGTGCCAGCAGTGACTCCGGGGGGAACACCGGGGAGCTGTTTTTT. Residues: CASSDSGGNTGELFF.

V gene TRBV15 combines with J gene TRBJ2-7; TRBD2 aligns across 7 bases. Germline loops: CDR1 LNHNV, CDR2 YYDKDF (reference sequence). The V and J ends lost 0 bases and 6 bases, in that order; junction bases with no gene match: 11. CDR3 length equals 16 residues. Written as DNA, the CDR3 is TGTGCCACCAGCAGAGATTCCCCGGGACTAAGTGGCGAGCAGTACTTC. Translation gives CATSRDSPGLSGEQYF.

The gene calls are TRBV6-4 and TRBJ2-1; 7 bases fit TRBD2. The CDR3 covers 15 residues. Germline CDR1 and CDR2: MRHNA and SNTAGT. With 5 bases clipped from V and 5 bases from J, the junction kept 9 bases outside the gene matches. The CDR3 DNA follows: TGTGCCAGCAGTAGTGAAAGCGGGGCACACAATGAGCAGTTCTTC. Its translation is CASSSESGAHNEQFF.

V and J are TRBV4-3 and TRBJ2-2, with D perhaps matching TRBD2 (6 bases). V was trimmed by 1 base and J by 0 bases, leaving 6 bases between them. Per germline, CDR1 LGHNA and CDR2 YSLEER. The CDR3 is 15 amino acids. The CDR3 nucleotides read TGCGCCAGCAGCCAAGGGAGGGCGAACACCGGGGAGCTGTTTTTT. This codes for CASSQGRANTGELFF.

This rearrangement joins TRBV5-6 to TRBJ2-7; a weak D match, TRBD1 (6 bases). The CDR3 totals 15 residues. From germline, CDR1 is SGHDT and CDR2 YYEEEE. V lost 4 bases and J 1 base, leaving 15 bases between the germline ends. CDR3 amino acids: CASSQTGFPSYEQYF. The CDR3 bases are TGTGCCAGCAGCCAGACAGGTTTCCCTTCCTACGAGCAGTACTTC.

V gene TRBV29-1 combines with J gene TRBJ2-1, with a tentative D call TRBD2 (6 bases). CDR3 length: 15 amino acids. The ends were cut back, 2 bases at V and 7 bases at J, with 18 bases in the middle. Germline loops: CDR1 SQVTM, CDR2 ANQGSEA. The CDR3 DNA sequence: TGCAGCGTTGAACTCTCGCGGGGAGGATGGAATGAGCAGTTCTTC. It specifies CSVELSRGGWNEQFF.

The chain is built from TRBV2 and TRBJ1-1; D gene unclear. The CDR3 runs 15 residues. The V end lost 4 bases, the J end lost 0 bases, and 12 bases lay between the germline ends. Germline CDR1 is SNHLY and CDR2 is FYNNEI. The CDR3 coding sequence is TGTGCCAGCAGTGCGGTAGGGAGAATGAACACTGAAGCTTTCTTT. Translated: CASSAVGRMNTEAFF.

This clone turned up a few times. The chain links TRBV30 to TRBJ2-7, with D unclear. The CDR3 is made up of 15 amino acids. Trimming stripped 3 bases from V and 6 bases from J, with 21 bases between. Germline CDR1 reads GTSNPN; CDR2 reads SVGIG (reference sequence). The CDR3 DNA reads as TGTGCCTGGAGGAAGGCCCCCAGTAGGTCGGGCGAGCAGTACTTC. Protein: CAWRKAPSRSGEQYF.

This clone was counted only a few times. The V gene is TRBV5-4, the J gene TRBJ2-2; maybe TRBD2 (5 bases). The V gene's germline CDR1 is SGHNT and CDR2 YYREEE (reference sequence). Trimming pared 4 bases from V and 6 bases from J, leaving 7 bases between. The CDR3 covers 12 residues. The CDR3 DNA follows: TGTGCCAGCAGCGAGGGCTCCGGGGAGCTGTTTTTT. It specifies CASSEGSGELFF.

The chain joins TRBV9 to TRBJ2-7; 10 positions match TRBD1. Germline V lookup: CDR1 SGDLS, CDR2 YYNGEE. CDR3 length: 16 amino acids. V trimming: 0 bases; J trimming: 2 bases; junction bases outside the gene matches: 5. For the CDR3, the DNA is TGTGCCAGCAGCGTAGATGCGACAGGGGGCACCTACGAGCAGTACTTC. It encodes CASSVDATGGTYEQYF.

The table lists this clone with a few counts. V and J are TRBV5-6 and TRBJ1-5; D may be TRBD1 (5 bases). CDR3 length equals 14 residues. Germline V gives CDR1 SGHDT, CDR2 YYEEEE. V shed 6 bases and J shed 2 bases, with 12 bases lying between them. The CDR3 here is CASTVGGGNQPQHF. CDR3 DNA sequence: TGTGCCAGCACCGTTGGGGGGGGCAATCAGCCCCAGCATTTT. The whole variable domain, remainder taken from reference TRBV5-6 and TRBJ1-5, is DAGVTQSPTHLIKTRGQQVTLRCSPKSGHDTVSWYQQALGQGPQFIFQYYEEEERQRGNFPDRFSGHQFPNYSSELNVNALLLGDSALYLCASTVGGGNQPQHFGDGTRLSIL.